Here is one T cell receptor beta chain with its context. These data belong to a study of blood T cell repertoires in COVID-19. Study-level background: From the United States, Italy and Spain came samples of acute and convalescent COVID-19. Sources were T cells, B-cell-depleted T cells, or PBMCs; the material itself was cDNA or gDNA.

In the original workflow: Amplification with reference gene primers provided the estimates of nucleated cell counts. Clones were read by immunoSEQ multiplex PCR, and TCRdb kept only the in-frame ones, dropping some. V and J calls and clone size are copied from that table; D and trimming were computed from the DNA. The data contain 100,000 to 150,000 clones, about 84% of them seen just once; the ten biggest clones take up approximately 5.3%. CDR1 and CDR2 (germline): LNHNV, YYDKDF (reference sequence). Trimming removed 4 bases from V and 6 bases from J, with 13 bases in between. This CDR3 is 14 amino acids long.

The TCR comes from a human donor in a cohort sampled during active COVID-19. Sequenced input: peripheral blood. This chain links TRBV15 with TRBJ1-5; D unresolved. The CDR3 region has the DNA TGTGCCACCAGCAATGGAGGAGTCGGTCAGCCCCAGCATTTT. This encodes CATSNGGVGQPQHF.